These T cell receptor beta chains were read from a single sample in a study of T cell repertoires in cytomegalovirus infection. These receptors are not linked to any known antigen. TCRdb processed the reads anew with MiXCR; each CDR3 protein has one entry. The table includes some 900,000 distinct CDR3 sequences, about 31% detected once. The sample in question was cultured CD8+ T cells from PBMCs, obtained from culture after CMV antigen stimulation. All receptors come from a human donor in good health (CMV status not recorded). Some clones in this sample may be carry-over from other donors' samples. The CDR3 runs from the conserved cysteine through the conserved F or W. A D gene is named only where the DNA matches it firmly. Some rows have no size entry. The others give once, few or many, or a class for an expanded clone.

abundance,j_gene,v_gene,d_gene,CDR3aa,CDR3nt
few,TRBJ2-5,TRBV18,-,CASSPGKNLQETQYF,TGTGCCAGCTCACCGGGAAAGAACCTTCAAGAGACCCAGTACTTC
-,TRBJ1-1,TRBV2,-,CASPQMNTEAFF,TGTGCCAGCCCTCAGATGAACACTGAAGCTTTCTTT
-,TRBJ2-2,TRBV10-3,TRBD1,CAIKDRGNTGELFF,TGTGCCATCAAAGACAGGGGGAATACCGGGGAGCTGTTTTTT
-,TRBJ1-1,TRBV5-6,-,CASSYIQTRQETINTEAFF,TGTGCCAGCAGCTATATACAAACGAGACAGGAGACGATCAACACTGAAGCTTTCTTT
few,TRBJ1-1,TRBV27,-,CASSVGGINTEAFF,TGTGCCAGCAGCGTGGGGGGGATAAACACTGAAGCTTTCTTT
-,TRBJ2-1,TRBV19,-,CASQESYNEQFF,TGTGCCAGTCAGGAATCCTACAATGAGCAGTTCTTC
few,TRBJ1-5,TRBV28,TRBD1,CASTGQGWGQPQHF,TGTGCCAGCACCGGACAGGGATGGGGACAGCCCCAGCATTTT
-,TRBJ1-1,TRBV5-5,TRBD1,CANSLGMDRGPYTEAFF,TGTGCCAACAGCTTGGGGATGGACAGGGGACCTTACACTGAAGCTTTCTTT
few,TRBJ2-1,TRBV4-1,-,CASSQDGISYNEQFF,TGCGCCAGCAGCCAAGACGGTATCTCCTACAATGAGCAGTTCTTC
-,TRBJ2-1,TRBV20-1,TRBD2,CSAIGTSGGYNEQFF,TGCAGTGCTATTGGGACTAGCGGGGGGTACAATGAGCAGTTCTTC
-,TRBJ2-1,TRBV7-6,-,CASSLKSYQGDYNEQFF,TGTGCCAGCAGCTTAAAGTCGTATCAGGGAGACTACAATGAGCAGTTCTTC
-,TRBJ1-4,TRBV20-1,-,CSASNRDARREKLFF,TGCAGTGCTAGCAACAGGGACGCCCGTAGGGAAAAACTGTTTTTT
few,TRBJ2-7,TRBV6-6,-,CASSPTRSYEQYF,TGTGCCAGCAGCCCTACAAGGTCCTACGAGCAGTACTTC
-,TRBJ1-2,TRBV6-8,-,CASLGTFSGGYTF,TGTGCCAGCCTTGGAACCTTCTCGGGGGGCTACACCTTC
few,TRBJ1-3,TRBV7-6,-,CASSFSTPSERGNTIYF,TGTGCCAGCAGCTTTTCCACCCCCTCCGAGAGGGGAAACACCATATATTTT
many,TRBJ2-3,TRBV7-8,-,CASSLGQILLTDTQYF,TGTGCCAGCAGCTTAGGACAGATCCTTCTCACAGATACGCAGTATTTT
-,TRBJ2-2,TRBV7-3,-,CASSLIPREELFF,TGTGCCAGCAGCTTAATCCCCCGGGAAGAGCTGTTTTTT
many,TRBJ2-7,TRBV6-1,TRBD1,CASRFTTGHYEQYF,TGTGCCAGCAGATTCACGACAGGGCACTACGAGCAGTACTTC
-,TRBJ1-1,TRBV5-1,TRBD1,CTSSLGQGVTEAFF,TGCACCAGCAGCCTCGGACAGGGGGTCACTGAAGCTTTCTTT
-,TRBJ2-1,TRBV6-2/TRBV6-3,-,CASSYSMLPVENEQFF,TGTGCCAGCAGTTACTCGATGTTGCCGGTAGAAAATGAGCAGTTCTTC
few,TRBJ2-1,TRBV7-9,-,CASSPPRGNNEQFF,TGTGCCAGCAGCCCCCCCCGGGGGAACAATGAGCAGTTCTTC
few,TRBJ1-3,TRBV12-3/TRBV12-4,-,CASSLGRSGNTIYF,TGTGCCAGCTCCTTAGGGCGCTCTGGAAACACCATATATTTT
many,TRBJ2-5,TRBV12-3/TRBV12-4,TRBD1,CASSPQGEQETQYF,TGTGCCAGCAGTCCACAGGGGGAACAAGAGACCCAGTACTTC
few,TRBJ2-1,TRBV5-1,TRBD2,CATHSGGRNEQFF,TGCGCCACCCATAGCGGGGGGAGAAATGAGCAGTTCTTC
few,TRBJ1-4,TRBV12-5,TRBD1,CASGKRQGAKEKLFF,TGTGCTAGTGGCAAGAGACAGGGGGCGAAAGAAAAACTGTTTTTT
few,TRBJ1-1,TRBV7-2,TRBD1,CASSQEQGFEAFF,TGTGCCAGCAGCCAAGAACAGGGGTTTGAAGCTTTCTTT
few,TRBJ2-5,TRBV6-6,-,CASSYPRGEEPEPNQETQYF,TGTGCCAGCAGTTACCCCAGAGGCGAAGAGCCAGAACCTAACCAAGAGACCCAGTACTTC
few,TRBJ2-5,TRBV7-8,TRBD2,CASSDGTSGARETQYF,TGTGCCAGCAGCGACGGGACTAGCGGGGCCAGGGAGACCCAGTACTTC
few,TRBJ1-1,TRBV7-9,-,CASSVGMAEAFF,TGTGCCAGCAGCGTAGGTATGGCTGAAGCTTTCTTT
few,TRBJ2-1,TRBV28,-,CASSPRVASYNEQFF,TGTGCCAGCAGTCCCAGGGTAGCCTCCTACAATGAGCAGTTCTTC
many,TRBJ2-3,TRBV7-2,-,CASSVHPHGTDTQYF,TGTGCCAGCAGCGTTCACCCGCACGGCACAGATACGCAGTATTTT
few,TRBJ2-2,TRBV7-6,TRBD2,CASSSSGGVGTGELFF,TGTGCCAGCAGCTCCAGTGGGGGGGTTGGCACCGGGGAGCTGTTTTTT
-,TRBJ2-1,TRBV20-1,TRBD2,CSARDYRGGADEQFF,TGCAGTGCTAGAGATTATCGCGGGGGGGCGGATGAGCAGTTCTTC
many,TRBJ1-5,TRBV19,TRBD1,CASNADRVPLYLYGNQPQHF,TGTGCCAGTAACGCGGACAGGGTTCCCCTTTATTTGTATGGCAATCAGCCCCAGCATTTT
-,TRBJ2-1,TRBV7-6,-,CASSFRTFGGEQFF,TGTGCCAGCAGCTTTAGGACCTTCGGAGGTGAGCAGTTCTTC
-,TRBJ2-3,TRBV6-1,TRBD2,CASSSLGLAGGPADTQYF,TGTGCCAGCAGTAGCCTGGGACTAGCGGGGGGGCCCGCAGATACGCAGTATTTT
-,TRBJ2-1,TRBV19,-,CASSIVSYGEQFF,TGTGCCAGTAGTATAGTATCCTACGGGGAGCAGTTCTTC
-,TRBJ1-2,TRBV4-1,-,CASSQDIGAGVNYGYTF,TGCGCCAGCAGCCAAGATATAGGCGCGGGGGTTAACTATGGCTACACCTTC
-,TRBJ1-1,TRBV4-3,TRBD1,CASSPTFGDRENTEAFF,TGCGCCAGCAGCCCCACCTTCGGGGACAGAGAGAACACTGAAGCTTTCTTT